This is a list of T cell receptor beta chains from one sample in a study of blood T cells in healthy people across ages. TCRdb processed the 5' RACE reads anew with MiXCR; each CDR3 protein has one entry. The table includes 1.5 million to 2 million distinct CDR3 sequences, approximately 40% detected once. Sequencing used blood. These receptors were taken from a human donor in good health. CDR3s include the opening cysteine and the closing phenylalanine or tryptophan. Each record gives: clone size, D gene, V gene, J gene, CDR3 DNA, CDR3 protein. D genes are given only for firm matches. A clone size is listed for some rows: how often the clone was seen (once, few, many), or a class if it is expanded.

NA	NA	TRBV29-1	TRBJ1-2	TGCAGCGTTGCCCTTAACATACATAGTGGCTACACCTTC	CSVALNIHSGYTF
NA	TRBD1	TRBV25-1	TRBJ2-5	TGTGCCAGCGGGACAGATTACCAAGAGACCCAGTACTTC	CASGTDYQETQYF
NA	NA	TRBV3-1	TRBJ2-7	TGTGCCAGCAGCGAACGGACTTACTCCTACGAGCAGTACTTC	CASSERTYSYEQYF
NA	TRBD1	TRBV9	TRBJ2-1	TGTGCCAGCAGCCCGCCGGCGGGACAGGGTGGCTATGAGCAGTTCTTC	CASSPPAGQGGYEQFF
NA	TRBD1	TRBV5-6	TRBJ2-7	TGTGCCAGCAGCCATCAGGGGGCGAGGGAGCAGTACTTC	CASSHQGAREQYF
NA	NA	TRBV4-3	TRBJ1-2	TGCGCCAGCAGCCAAGAGCCAGGGCAGCATGGCTACACCTTC	CASSQEPGQHGYTF
NA	TRBD1	TRBV7-2	TRBJ1-2	TGTGCCAGCAGCTCAATCACAGGGGGCATTGGTGGCTACACCTTC	CASSSITGGIGGYTF
once	NA	TRBV6-1	TRBJ1-5	TGTGCCGGCAGTGATCCTACGGGCAATCAGCCCCAGCATTTT	CAGSDPTGNQPQHF
NA	NA	TRBV7-2	TRBJ1-6	TGTGCCACCCGCGGGGTGATAGGGACCCTACTCGGAAATTCACCCCTCCACTTT	CATRGVIGTLLGNSPLHF
NA	TRBD2	TRBV5-1	TRBJ2-3	TGCGCCAGCAGCTCGATCGGACTAGCGGTTGATACGCAGTATTTT	CASSSIGLAVDTQYF
NA	NA	TRBV20-1	TRBJ2-7	TGCAGTGCTAGAGCCGCCCGAGGGGAAACCTACGAGCAGTACTTC	CSARAARGETYEQYF
NA	NA	TRBV24-1	TRBJ2-1	TGTGCCACCAGTGGGGACCCCCCGTACAATGAGCAGTTCTTC	CATSGDPPYNEQFF
NA	NA	TRBV6-5	TRBJ1-5	TGTGCCAGCAGTTCCCTTTTTGGGGCCCCAGGGAGGGGTAATCAGCCCCAGCATTTT	CASSSLFGAPGRGNQPQHF
NA	NA	TRBV28	TRBJ2-1	TGTGCCAGCAGTCCCGACAGGGACTACTACAATGAGCAGTTCTTC	CASSPDRDYYNEQFF
few	NA	TRBV4-3	TRBJ1-2	TGCGCCAGCAGCCAAGACTGGGGTTTGTGGGGCTACACCTTC	CASSQDWGLWGYTF
NA	NA	TRBV24-1	TRBJ1-1	TGTGCCACCAGTGATCGGGGGGGCGAGGTGAACACTGAAGCTTTCTTT	CATSDRGGEVNTEAFF
few	TRBD2	TRBV6-5	TRBJ2-1	TGTGCCAGCAGTTACGTACCACTAGCGGGGGGGCCGAGCTCCTACAATGAGCAGTTCTTC	CASSYVPLAGGPSSYNEQFF
NA	NA	TRBV29-1	TRBJ1-5	TGCAGCGTTGCTGGTTCTGGGGTCGGGCAGCCCCAGCATTTT	CSVAGSGVGQPQHF
NA	NA	TRBV20-1	TRBJ2-3	TGCAGTGCCCCCCAACGCAGCACAGATACGCAGTATTTT	CSAPQRSTDTQYF
few	NA	TRBV19	TRBJ2-4	TGTGCCAGTAGTATAGCGGCAGATTCAGCCAAAAACATTCAGTACTTC	CASSIAADSAKNIQYF
few	TRBD2	TRBV4-1	TRBJ2-5	TGCGCCAGCAGCCCATACTATAGCGGGGGCGAGACCCAGTACTTC	CASSPYYSGGETQYF
few	TRBD1	TRBV10-3	TRBJ2-3	TGTGCCATCAGCCCCGGGACAGTCGTGGATACGCAGTATTTT	CAISPGTVVDTQYF
NA	TRBD1	TRBV7-9	TRBJ1-2	TGTGCCAGCAGCCCAGACGGGACAGGTTTCTATGGCTACACCTTC	CASSPDGTGFYGYTF
few	TRBD1	TRBV2	TRBJ1-2	TGTGCCAGCAGTGAAGTGAAGGGGGCGCGTGGCTACACCTTC	CASSEVKGARGYTF
few	NA	TRBV5-1	TRBJ2-3	TGCGCCAGCAGCTTCGTGAGCCAGAGCACAGATACGCAGTATTTT	CASSFVSQSTDTQYF
few	NA	TRBV5-6	TRBJ1-6	TGTGCCAGCAGCTCCAGACCCTATAATTCACCCCTCCACTTT	CASSSRPYNSPLHF
few	NA	TRBV5-6	TRBJ2-5	TGTGCCAGCAGCTCCCGAATGGGGTCAATTGGGGAGACCCAGTACTTC	CASSSRMGSIGETQYF
NA	NA	TRBV3-1	TRBJ1-2	TGTGCCAGCAGCCAAGTAGGGGTCCACTATGGCTACACCTTC	CASSQVGVHYGYTF
few	TRBD1	TRBV6-2/TRBV6-3	TRBJ2-1	TGTGCCAGCAGTTACTCGTTACAGGGGAATTCCTACAATGAGCAGTTCTTC	CASSYSLQGNSYNEQFF
NA	NA	TRBV4-2	TRBJ2-1	TGTGCCAGCAGCCAGTTGGAGGATAACAATGAGCAGTTCTTC	CASSQLEDNNEQFF
NA	NA	TRBV7-6	TRBJ2-3	TGTGCCAGCAGCTTAGACCCAGGGGGAGGATTAGGTACGCAGTATTTT	CASSLDPGGGLGTQYF
few	NA	TRBV29-1	TRBJ2-5	TGCAGCGTCCAACCCCACCAAGAGACCCAGTACTTC	CSVQPHQETQYF
NA	NA	TRBV7-2	TRBJ1-1	TGTGCCAGCAGCCCCAGGGCGGGGGCGCAGGCTGAAGCTTTCTTT	CASSPRAGAQAEAFF
NA	NA	TRBV7-2	TRBJ2-3	TGTGCCAGCAGTCGATACATACCGGGACAAAGCACAGATACGCAGTATTTT	CASSRYIPGQSTDTQYF
NA	NA	TRBV3-1	TRBJ2-5	TGTGCCAGCAGCCCCCCGACTAAAGAGACCCAGTACTTC	CASSPPTKETQYF
NA	NA	TRBV9	TRBJ1-2	TGTGCCAGCAGCCCAATGACAGAAAATCTTATGGAGGGCTACACCTTC	CASSPMTENLMEGYTF
NA	TRBD1	TRBV6-5	TRBJ1-6	TGTGCCAGCAGTTTAGAGCCCAGGGGGCTTTCACCCCTCCACTTT	CASSLEPRGLSPLHF